Presented here are 10 T cell receptor beta chains from one specimen sequenced in a study of blood T cells in healthy people across ages. For the second PCR, which ran for roughly 7 to 11 cycles, a sample-barcoded 5' primer and a J-beta primer mix were used. Each CDR3 protein gets one entry after TCRdb re-called the 5' RACE reads with MiXCR. Of roughly 700,000 distinct CDR3 sequences in the sample, approximately 30% are singletons; the top ten hold less than 20%. The sequencing input was blood. Receptors originate from a woman of 80 years or more in good health.

For this clonotype: A read error may be the cause here, since a much bigger clone is one base away. The chain joins TRBV6-6 to TRBJ1-2, with D unclear. CDR3 length: 15 residues. Trimming shortened V by 1 base and J by 4 bases, and 13 bases separated the two germline ends. CDR1 and CDR2 from the germline V gene are MNHNY and SVGAGI (reference sequence). The chain's CDR3 is CASSYLRRQFYGYTF. For the CDR3, the DNA is TGTGCCAGCAGTTACTTGAGAAGGCAGTTCTATGGCTACACCTTC.

This clonotype was seen a few times. V and J are TRBV6-1 and TRBJ1-1; D gene uncertain. Trimming shortened V by 0 bases and J by 1 base, and 3 bases separated the two germline ends. Germline V CDR1 and CDR2: MNHNS, SASEGT. The CDR3 is made up of 13 amino acids. The CDR3 DNA is TGTGCCAGCAGTGAAGCGGGGAACACTGAAGCTTTCTTT. Translation gives CASSEAGNTEAFF.

This clonotype was observed many times. The genes are TRBV20-1 and TRBJ2-5; TRBD2 aligns across 15 bases. The germline V gene encodes CDR1 DFQATT and CDR2 SNEGSKA (reference sequence). The V and J ends lost 5 bases and 5 bases, in that order; junction bases with no gene match: 15. The length of the CDR3 is 18 residues. In DNA, the CDR3 is TGCAGTGCTGTCCCGGGACTAGCGGGGGGCCTACTGGGGGAGACCCAGTACTTC. It codes for CSAVPGLAGGLLGETQYF.

This clonotype was observed a few times. This rearrangement joins TRBV19 to TRBJ2-7; D perhaps matches TRBD1 (5 bases). The germline V gene has CDR1 LNHDA and CDR2 SQIVND (reference sequence). The length of the CDR3 is 14 residues. V lost 4 bases and J lost 2, with 12 bases in between. The CDR3 nucleotides are TGTGCCAGTAGTACCTCCAGGGTCCCCTACGAGCAGTACTTC. Translating it yields CASSTSRVPYEQYF.

This clonotype occurred many times. V gene TRBV7-8 combines with J gene TRBJ2-1; D is uncertain. Germline CDR1 and CDR2: SGHVS and FQNEAQ. The V and J ends lost 8 bases and 5 bases respectively, with 16 bases between them. The CDR3 loop spans 14 amino acids. The CDR3 DNA follows: TGTGCCAGCTCAACCCCAGTTTCTAACAATGAGCAGTTCTTC. This sequence encodes CASSTPVSNNEQFF.

Regarding this clonotype: Since a much larger clone is just one base distant, this may be a read error. The rearrangement uses TRBV20-1 and TRBJ2-1; TRBD2 matches at 7 bases. Germline CDR1 is DFQATT and CDR2 is SNEGSKA (reference sequence). Trimming took 1 base from V and 5 from J; bases not matched to a gene: 11. This CDR3 region has 16 residues. CDR3 sequence reads: CSARAVRGVVDNEQFF. For the CDR3, the DNA is TGCAGTGCTAGAGCCGTACGGGGGGTAGTGGACAATGAGCAGTTCTTC.

At least ten counts were recorded for this clonotype. This rearrangement joins TRBV29-1 to TRBJ1-2; TRBD1 matches 7 bases. Per germline, CDR1 SQVTM and CDR2 ANQGSEA. The CDR3 has 13 residues. The trim removed 0 bases at V and 6 bases at J, leaving 4 bases unmatched. The CDR3, as DNA: TGCAGCGTTGAAGATCAGCAGGGGGATGGCTACACCTTC. It translates to CSVEDQQGDGYTF. The full variable domain, its missing parts supplied by reference TRBV29-1 and TRBJ1-2, is SAVISQKPSRDICQRGTSLTIQCQVDSQVTMMFWYRQQPGQSLTLIATANQGSEATYESGFVIDKFPISRPNLTFSTLTVSNMSPEDSSIYLCSVEDQQGDGYTFGSGTRLTVV.

The rearrangement uses TRBV12-3 or TRBV12-4 and TRBJ1-4; D uncertain. This CDR3 spans 15 amino acids. The germline V and J ends were trimmed by 3 bases and 0 bases, with 8 bases remaining between them. The CDR3 DNA reads as TGTGCCAGCAGTTTCTTGGAGGCAACTAATGAAAAACTGTTTTTT. This translates into CASSFLEATNEKLFF.

CDR3: CASSRRPDRDYEQYF. The CDR3 DNA is TGTGCCAGCAGCCGTAGGCCGGACAGGGACTACGAGCAGTACTTC. The chain carries TRBV7-2 and TRBJ2-7; 8 nucleotides match TRBD1. With V trimmed by 5 bases and J by 3 bases, 9 bases remained unmatched. Germline V gene data show CDR1 as SGHTA and CDR2 as FQGNSA. This CDR3 is 15 amino acids long.

The chain has TRBV29-1 and TRBJ2-1, with unresolved D. CDR3 length: 14 residues. Per the germline V gene, CDR1 is SQVTM and CDR2 is ANQGSEA. V dropped 5 bases and J dropped 3 bases, with 14 bases sitting between them. DNA for the CDR3: TGCAGCGTTCTTGGAGAAGGTGTCTACAATGAGCAGTTCTTC. Translated, it gives CSVLGEGVYNEQFF.